Described below is a single T cell receptor beta chain sequence and its context. Its antigen is currently not known. No base-level quality is on record; no much larger clone is a single base apart. The CDR3 regions of human TCRbeta chains were analyzed by immunosequencing. From the authors' description of their analysis: TCRs in the repertoires were compared against a reference library of SARS-CoV-2-specific TCRs that had been generated with the MIRA antigen-specificity platform. Breadth meant the fraction of unique TCRs that were SARS-CoV-2-associated, whereas depth meant the fraction of total T cells that were SARS-CoV-2-associated. Using the MIRA data, each spike-specific TCR was mapped to the spike region that the TCR reacts to and placed in a CD4 or CD8 class. Log10-transformed breadth and depth values were compared by one-way ANOVA with Sidak's multiple comparisons tests. Held by TCRdb, this immuneACCESS table contains in-frame sequences only and omits some clones. Under half of the omission traces to an unresolved V gene where checked; the cause of the rest is unknown. V and J calls and clone size are those listed in that table; D and trimming were worked out from the DNA. Recorded for this sample are approximately 210,000 clones; approximately 94% of them occurred a single time. The ten top clones hold over 1.5% of the sample.

The CDR3 runs 14 residues from the cysteine to the phenylalanine. Here the CDR3 DNA is all that survives: 42 bases in frame from base 1. Between the V and J ends, shortened by 5 bases and 0 bases respectively, the junction contains 9 bases. In the germline V gene (reference sequence), CDR1 corresponds to MNHEY and CDR2 to SMNVEV. The time point label, as the study defines it: about 28 days (+/-7) after the second vaccine dose. The treatment or condition label here, explained by the study, means: meningococcal conjugate vaccine given as trial control. Vaccinee samples were obtained from the UK trials COV001 and COV002, which included a single-blind randomized controlled phase 2/3 trial of AZD1222 (ChAdOx1 nCoV-19) in healthy adults. For TCRbeta chain sequencing, PBMC samples were collected from trial participants at day 0 and at day 28 after the second dose. The data were taken from a study of T cell responses to AZD1222 COVID-19 vaccine (dated by TCRdb to the early 2020s). For context, the study as a whole: A total of around 240 trial participants underwent TCR sequencing, of whom some 210 received two doses of AZD1222 and some 25 received two doses of the MenACWY control vaccine. Trial participants were enrolled by age into subgroups of 18-55, 56-69 and 70-plus years, and approximately 150, 30 and 60 TCR-sequenced participants, respectively, were included in these subgroups. On the study overall, not on this receptor specifically: No day 14 peak-response samples were available, so repertoires were characterized only after the peak T cell response. In the small 56-69-year group, the increase in depth fell short of significance, most likely because of low power. Spike-specific TCR breadth and depth rose significantly after two AZD1222 doses compared with day 0 and with MenACWY recipients. Conclusions about previously exposed vaccinees are limited, since just a handful of AZD1222 recipients were seropositive for SARS-CoV-2 at baseline. Vaccine-associated CD4 TCRs spanned the whole spike protein, with dominant responses in regions 160-218 and 743-854. Reportedly, almost half of the unique spike-specific TCRs recognized epitopes lying outside the regions that are mutated in the B.1.351 and B.1.1.7 variants. Most participants were white British and females outnumbered males, and the authors suggested that clonal diversity may have been underestimated.

This chain joins TRBV27 to TRBJ2-3, with the D gene possibly TRBD1 or TRBD2, each one fitting 5 bases. The TCR originated in an adult who received the MenACWY meningococcal vaccine as a control. The source material was peripheral blood, sampled 28 days after the second dose of the MenACWY control vaccine. The DNA sequence reads TGTGCCAGCAGTAACCGGGACAGCACAGATACGCAGTATTTT. It translates as CASSNRDSTDTQYF.